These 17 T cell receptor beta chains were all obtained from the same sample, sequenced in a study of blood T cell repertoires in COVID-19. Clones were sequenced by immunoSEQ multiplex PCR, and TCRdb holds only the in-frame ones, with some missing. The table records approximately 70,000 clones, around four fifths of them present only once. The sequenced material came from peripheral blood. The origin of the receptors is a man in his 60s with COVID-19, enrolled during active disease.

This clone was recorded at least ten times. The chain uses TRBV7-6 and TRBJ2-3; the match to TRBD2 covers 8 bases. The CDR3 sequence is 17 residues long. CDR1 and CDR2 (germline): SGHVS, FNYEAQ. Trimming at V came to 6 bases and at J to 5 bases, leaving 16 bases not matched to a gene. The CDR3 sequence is CASRWGAAGAGEDTQYF. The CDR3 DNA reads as TGTGCCAGCAGGTGGGGAGCAGCGGGGGCGGGTGAAGATACGCAGTATTTT.

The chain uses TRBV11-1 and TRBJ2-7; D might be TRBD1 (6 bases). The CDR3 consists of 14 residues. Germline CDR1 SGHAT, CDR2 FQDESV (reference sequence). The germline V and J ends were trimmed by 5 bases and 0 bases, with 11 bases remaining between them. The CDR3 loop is CASSPGQHSYEQYF. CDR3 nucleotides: TGTGCCAGCAGCCCCGGACAGCACTCCTACGAGCAGTACTTC.

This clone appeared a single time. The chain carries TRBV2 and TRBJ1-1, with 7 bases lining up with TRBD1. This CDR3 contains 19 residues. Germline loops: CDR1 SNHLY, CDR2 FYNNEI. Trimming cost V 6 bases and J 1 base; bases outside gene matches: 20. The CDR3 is CASRHFRSGTDNPNTEAFF. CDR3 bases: TGTGCCAGCAGACATTTCCGATCCGGGACAGATAACCCGAACACTGAAGCTTTCTTT. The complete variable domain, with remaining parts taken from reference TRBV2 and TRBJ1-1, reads EPEVTQTPSHQVTQMGQEVILRCVPISNHLYFYWYRQILGQKVEFLVSFYNNEISEKSEIFDDQFSVERPDGSNFTLKIRSTKLEDSAMYFCASRHFRSGTDNPNTEAFFGQGTRLTVV.

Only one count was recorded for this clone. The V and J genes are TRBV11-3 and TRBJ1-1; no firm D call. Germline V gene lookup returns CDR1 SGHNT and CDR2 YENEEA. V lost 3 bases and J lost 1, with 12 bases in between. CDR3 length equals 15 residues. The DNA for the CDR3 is TGTGCCAGCAGCTTGCGTTTTACAGAGAACACTGAAGCTTTCTTT. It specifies CASSLRFTENTEAFF.

The CDR3 bases are TGCGCCAGCCAGCCCATAGCGGTGAACACCGGGGAGCTGTTTTTT. The encoded protein is CASQPIAVNTGELFF. The rearrangement links TRBV5-1 to TRBJ2-2, with D maybe TRBD2 (6 bases). Trimming stripped 7 bases from V and 1 base from J, with 14 bases between. CDR1 is SGHRS and CDR2 is YFSETQ in the germline V gene. The CDR3 extends over 15 amino acids.

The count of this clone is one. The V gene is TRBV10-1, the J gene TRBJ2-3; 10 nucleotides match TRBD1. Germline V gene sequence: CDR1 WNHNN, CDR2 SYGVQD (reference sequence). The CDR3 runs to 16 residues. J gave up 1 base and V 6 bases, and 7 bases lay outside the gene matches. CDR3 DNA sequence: TGCGCCAGCAGGGGGGGAGGACAGGGGGGCACAGATACGCAGTATTTT. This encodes CASRGGGQGGTDTQYF.

Here the CDR3 reads CASSLEAGINTEAFF. For the CDR3, the DNA is TGTGCCAGCAGCTTAGAGGCGGGGATTAACACTGAAGCTTTCTTT. The rearrangement uses TRBV7-6 and TRBJ1-1; D gene uncertain. This CDR3 comprises 15 residues. Germline CDR1 SGHVS, CDR2 FNYEAQ. Trimming removed 1 base from V and 2 bases from J, with 11 bases in between. Variable domain in full (rest from reference TRBV7-6 and TRBJ1-1): GAGVSQSPRYKVTKRGQDVALRCDPISGHVSLYWYRQALGQGPEFLTYFNYEAQQDKSGLPNDRFSAERPEGSISTLTIQRTEQRDSAMYRCASSLEAGINTEAFFGQGTRLTVV.

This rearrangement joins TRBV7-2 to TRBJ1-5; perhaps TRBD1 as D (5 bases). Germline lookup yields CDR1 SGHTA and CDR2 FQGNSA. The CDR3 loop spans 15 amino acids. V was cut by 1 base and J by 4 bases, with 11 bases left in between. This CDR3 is CASSLGGTSNQPQHF. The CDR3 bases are TGTGCCAGCAGCTTAGGCGGGACCAGTAATCAGCCCCAGCATTTT.

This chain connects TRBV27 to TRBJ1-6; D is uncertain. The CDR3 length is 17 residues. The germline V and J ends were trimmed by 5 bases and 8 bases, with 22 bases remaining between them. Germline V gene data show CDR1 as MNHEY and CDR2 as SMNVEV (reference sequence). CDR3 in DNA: TGTGCCAGCAGTCCTCACGTCACCGCAAGCCAAGATTCACCCCTCCACTTT. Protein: CASSPHVTASQDSPLHF.

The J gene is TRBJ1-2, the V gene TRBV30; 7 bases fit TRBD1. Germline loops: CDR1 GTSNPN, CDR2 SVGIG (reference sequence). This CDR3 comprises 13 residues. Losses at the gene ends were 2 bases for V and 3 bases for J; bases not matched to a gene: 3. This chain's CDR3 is CAWSLGGDYGYTF. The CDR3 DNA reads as TGTGCCTGGAGTTTAGGGGGCGACTATGGCTACACCTTC.

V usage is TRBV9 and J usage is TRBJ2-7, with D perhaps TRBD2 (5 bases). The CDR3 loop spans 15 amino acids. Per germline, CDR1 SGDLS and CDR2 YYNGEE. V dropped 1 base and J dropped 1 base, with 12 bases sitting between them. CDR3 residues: CASSVSPGFSYEQYF. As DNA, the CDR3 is TGTGCCAGCAGCGTATCGCCGGGATTTTCCTACGAGCAGTACTTC.

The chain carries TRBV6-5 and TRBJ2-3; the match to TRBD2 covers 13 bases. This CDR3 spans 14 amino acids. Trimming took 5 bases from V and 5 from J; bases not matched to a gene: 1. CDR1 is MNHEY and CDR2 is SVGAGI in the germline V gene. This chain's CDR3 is CASSRTSGRDTQYF. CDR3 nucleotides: TGTGCCAGCAGTAGGACTAGCGGGAGAGATACGCAGTATTTT.

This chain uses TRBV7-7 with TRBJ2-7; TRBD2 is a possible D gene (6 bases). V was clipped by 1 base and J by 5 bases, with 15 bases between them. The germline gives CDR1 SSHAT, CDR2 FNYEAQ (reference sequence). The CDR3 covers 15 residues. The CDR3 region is CASSLGNGGAHEQYF. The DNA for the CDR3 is TGTGCCAGCAGCTTAGGGAACGGGGGAGCCCACGAGCAGTACTTC.

The chain's CDR3 is CASSLDRGFHEQFF. The CDR3 DNA sequence: TGTGCCAGCAGTTTAGACAGGGGGTTTCATGAGCAGTTCTTC. The gene calls are TRBV28 and TRBJ2-1, with 9 positions matching TRBD1. This CDR3 is built from 14 residues. Per the germline V gene, CDR1 is MDHEN and CDR2 is SYDVKM. The V and J ends lost 2 bases and 8 bases, in that order; junction bases with no gene match: 4.

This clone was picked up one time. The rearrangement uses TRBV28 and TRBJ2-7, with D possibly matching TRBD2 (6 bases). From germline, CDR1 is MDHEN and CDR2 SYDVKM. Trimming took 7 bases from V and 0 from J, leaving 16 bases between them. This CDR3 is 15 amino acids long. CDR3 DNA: TGTGCCAGCACTGGGGCTAGCGCGGACTCCTACGAGCAGTACTTC. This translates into CASTGASADSYEQYF.

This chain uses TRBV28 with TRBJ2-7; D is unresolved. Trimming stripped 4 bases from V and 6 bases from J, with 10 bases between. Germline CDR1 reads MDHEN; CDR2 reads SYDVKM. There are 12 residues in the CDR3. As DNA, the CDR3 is TGTGCCAGCAGTTCCACGAGACTCGAGCAGTACTTC. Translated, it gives CASSSTRLEQYF.

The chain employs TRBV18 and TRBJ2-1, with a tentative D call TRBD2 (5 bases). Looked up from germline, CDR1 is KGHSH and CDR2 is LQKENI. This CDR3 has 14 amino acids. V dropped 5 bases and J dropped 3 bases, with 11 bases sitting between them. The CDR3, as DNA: TGTGCCAGCTCAGTGTTGGGGAGCTACAATGAGCAGTTCTTC. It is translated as CASSVLGSYNEQFF.